Presented here are 19 T cell receptor beta chains from one specimen sequenced in a study of lung T cells in sarcoidosis with Löfgren's syndrome. TCRdb fed the reads into MiXCR, producing one record per CDR3 protein. The sample consists of 9,400 or so distinct CDR3 sequences, roughly 21% of them appearing once. The sequencing sample was made of CD4+ T cells from bronchoalveolar lavage. The source of these receptors is a human donor with sarcoidosis (Löfgren's syndrome or another form), or a control subject (not recorded which).

This clonotype is medium-sized (0.01 to 0.1%) by share. V and J are TRBV15 and TRBJ1-1; D gene uncertain. With 10 bases removed from V and 3 bases from J, the gap between germline ends came to 15 bases. Germline lookup yields CDR1 LNHNV and CDR2 YYDKDF (reference sequence). The CDR3 consists of 13 residues. CDR3 sequence: CARRIGRYTEAFF. CDR3 DNA: TGTGCCAGGAGGATTGGGAGGTACACTGAAGCTTTCTTT.

This clonotype was observed a few times. V usage is TRBV9 and J usage is TRBJ1-4, with 7 bases fitting TRBD1. Trimming removed 3 bases from V and 6 bases from J; junction bases left unmatched: 8. Germline lookup yields CDR1 SGDLS and CDR2 YYNGEE. CDR3 length: 15 residues. In nucleotides, the CDR3 is TGTGCCAGCAGCGCAGGGGGGCGGCATGATGAAAAACTGTTTTTT. Amino acid sequence: CASSAGGRHDEKLFF.

This clonotype was detected ten times or more. This chain connects TRBV28 to TRBJ1-6; D unresolved. CDR1 and CDR2 (germline): MDHEN, SYDVKM. CDR3 length: 13 amino acids. Deletions cut 1 base from V and 9 bases from J, with 7 bases between. The CDR3 region has the DNA TGTGCCAGCAGTTTATTGGAAGGTTCACCCCTCCACTTT. Protein product: CASSLLEGSPLHF.

This clonotype was observed a few times. This may arise from a read error, as a much more abundant clone is one base away. The V gene is TRBV20-1, the J gene TRBJ1-4; D is ambiguous. Germline V gives CDR1 DFQATT, CDR2 SNEGSKA (reference sequence). CDR3 length: 14 amino acids. V was trimmed by 2 bases and J by 8 bases, leaving 15 bases between them. The CDR3 region is CSARNGGVKEKLFF. CDR3 nucleotides: TGCAGTGCTAGAAACGGCGGGGTCAAGGAAAAACTGTTTTTT.

This clonotype showed up many times. This rearrangement joins TRBV12-3 or TRBV12-4 to TRBJ1-1; TRBD1 agrees at 7 bases. V was clipped by 3 bases and J by 6 bases; unmatched bases: 4. The CDR3 totals 13 residues. CDR3 sequence: CASSLGGTAEAFF. CDR3 bases: TGTGCCAGCAGTTTGGGGGGGACAGCTGAAGCTTTCTTT.

This clonotype was detected many times. The rearrangement joins TRBV6-1 to TRBJ2-2; D gene uncertain. CDR1 is MNHNS, CDR2 SASEGT, per germline. V gave up 7 bases and J gave up 8 bases, with 11 bases separating them. The length of the CDR3 is 12 residues. The CDR3: CASNSAGGELFF. CDR3 nucleotides: TGTGCCAGCAACAGCGCCGGAGGGGAGCTGTTTTTT.

By sample share, this clonotype is medium-sized. V gene TRBV4-3 combines with J gene TRBJ1-4; 7 nucleotides line up with TRBD1. The V and J ends lost 0 bases and 5 bases, in that order; junction bases with no gene match: 6. The germline gives CDR1 LGHNA, CDR2 YSLEER. The CDR3 totals 16 residues. For the CDR3, the DNA is TGCGCCAGCAGCCAAGAAGGGGGACAGTTAAATGAAAAACTGTTTTTT. The encoded protein is CASSQEGGQLNEKLFF.

This clonotype was counted ten times or more. The chain joins TRBV5-1 to TRBJ1-6; D is unclear. V lost 0 bases to trimming and J lost 10 bases, with 11 bases between them. Per germline, CDR1 SGHRS and CDR2 YFSETQ. The CDR3 contains 14 residues. The chain's CDR3 is CASSLDGINSPLHF. The CDR3 region has the DNA TGCGCCAGCAGCTTGGATGGGATAAACTCACCCCTCCACTTT.

About this clonotype itself: One end of the junction varies from germline; a read error may be responsible. The gene calls are TRBV12-3 or TRBV12-4 and TRBJ2-7; D is undetermined. CDR3 length: 17 residues. The DNA for the CDR3 is TGTGCCAGCGGTTTAGGATCGACACTTGCGAGCTCCTACGAGCAGCACTTC. It is translated as CASGLGSTLASSYEQHF.

Regarding this clonotype: One end of the junction is discordant with germline, which a read error may explain. The V and J genes are TRBV19 and TRBJ2-6; a weak D match, TRBD1 (6 bases). The CDR3 is made up of 14 amino acids. The germline V gene encodes CDR1 LNHDA and CDR2 SQIVND (reference sequence). The chain's CDR3 is CASYTGAGGNVLTF. CDR3 DNA: TGTGCCAGCTATACAGGAGCTGGGGGCAACGTTCTGACTTTC.

This clonotype is medium-sized in the sample. V is TRBV30 and J is TRBJ2-7; D unresolved. CDR1 GTSNPN and CDR2 SVGIG come from the germline V gene (reference sequence). This CDR3 spans 11 amino acids. Trimming left V 6 bases short and J 3 bases short, with 9 bases between. CDR3 sequence: CACTTIYEQYF. For the CDR3, the DNA is TGTGCCTGCACTACTATCTACGAGCAGTACTTC.

This clonotype was seen at least ten times. This chain links TRBV7-2 with TRBJ2-7; 12 nucleotides align to TRBD2. CDR1 SGHTA and CDR2 FQGNSA come from the germline V gene. The CDR3 spans 18 residues. V gave up 6 bases and J gave up 3 bases; unmatched junction bases: 15. CDR3 nucleotides: TGTGCCAGCAGTAGAGGGGCACTACGACTAGCGGGGGACTACGAGCAGTACTTC. Residues: CASSRGALRLAGDYEQYF.

This clonotype was counted ten times or more. V gene TRBV11-2 combines with J gene TRBJ2-1; TRBD2 matches at 13 bases. Germline V gene lookup returns CDR1 SGHAT and CDR2 FQNNGV. V lost 5 bases and J lost 6; bases outside the gene matches: 13. This CDR3 spans 18 amino acids. The DNA of the CDR3 is TGTGCCAGCAGCCATCGACTAGCGGGAGGCCCGGCCGGCAATGAGCAGTTCTTC. Its protein product is CASSHRLAGGPAGNEQFF.

This clonotype appeared many times. The CDR3 DNA sequence: TGTGCCAGCAGCCGTCAGGACACCAATGAGCAGTTCTTC. Residues: CASSRQDTNEQFF. This chain uses TRBV3-1 with TRBJ2-1; D may be TRBD1 (5 bases). Per germline, CDR1 LGHDT and CDR2 YNNKEL (reference sequence). V lost 4 bases, J lost 6 bases, and 10 bases lay in between. This CDR3 is 13 amino acids long.

A note on this clonotype: A much more abundant neighbour one base away suggests this may be a read error. The genes are TRBV12-3 or TRBV12-4 and TRBJ2-1; perhaps TRBD2 as D (6 bases). The CDR3 sequence is 15 residues long. DNA of the CDR3: TGTGCCAGCACCAGGGTGGGCGGGGTGTACGATGAGCAGCTCTTC. Translated, it gives CASTRVGGVYDEQLF.

By its share, this clonotype is medium-sized (0.01 to 0.1%). The chain recombines TRBV4-2 with TRBJ1-2; D is perhaps TRBD1 (5 bases). The CDR3 sequence is 14 residues long. Trimming removed 0 bases from V and 6 bases from J, with 11 bases in between. CDR1 and CDR2 from the germline V gene are LGHNA and YNFKEQ. CDR3 residues: CASSQEEGRDGYTF. For the CDR3, the DNA is TGTGCCAGCAGCCAAGAGGAGGGGCGGGATGGCTACACCTTC.

This clonotype was recorded many times. The rearrangement uses TRBV7-8 and TRBJ1-2, with TRBD1 matching over 7 bases. The length of the CDR3 is 14 residues. Germline V gene sequence: CDR1 SGHVS, CDR2 FQNEAQ. Unmatched junction bases numbered 4, after V lost 6 bases and J lost 0 bases. The CDR3 loop reads CASSKDRANYGYTF. The DNA for the CDR3 is TGTGCCAGCAGTAAAGACAGGGCTAACTATGGCTACACCTTC.

Ten or more counts support this clonotype. The rearrangement links TRBV6-2 or TRBV6-3 to TRBJ2-7, with D possibly called TRBD1 or TRBD2 (5 bases each). Germline loops: CDR1 MNHEY, CDR2 SVGEGT. V shed 6 bases and J shed 0 bases, with 18 bases lying between them. There are 16 residues in the CDR3. CDR3 coding DNA: TGTGCCAGCAGCACCTTCCCTCGGGACGGCTCCTACGAGCAGTACTTC. Translated: CASSTFPRDGSYEQYF.

This clonotype was detected many times. This chain uses TRBV28 with TRBJ1-1; D is possibly TRBD1 (5 bases). Germline CDR1 and CDR2: MDHEN and SYDVKM. This CDR3 has 15 amino acids. V lost 3 bases, J lost 5 bases, and 16 bases lay in between. The CDR3 DNA sequence: TGTGCCAGCAGTTTTGGTGACGGGACCCTAACTGAAGCTTTCTTT. This translates into CASSFGDGTLTEAFF.